These 6 T cell receptor beta chains came from one sample sequenced in a study of neurological immune-mediated disorders. TCRdb redid the calling of the 5' RACE reads with MiXCR, one entry per CDR3 protein. The sample yields around 76,000 distinct CDR3 sequences, about 10% seen once. Sample time point: longitudinal time-point 1 (baseline). The sequenced sample consisted of PBMCs. These receptors all come from a man aged 30 to 45 in good health.

In its sample, this clonotype was seen many times. DNA for the CDR3: TGTGCCAGCTCAGGGGTTGATCAGCCCCAGCATTTT. It translates to CASSGVDQPQHF. This chain joins TRBV28 and TRBJ1-5; D might be TRBD1 (6 bases). The CDR3 is 12 residues long. The ends were cut back, 8 bases at V and 5 bases at J, with 10 bases in the middle. Looked up from germline, CDR1 is MDHEN and CDR2 is SYDVKM.

In its sample, this clonotype was seen many times. This sequence joins TRBV18 and TRBJ1-1, with 7 bases identical to TRBD1. The V gene end was trimmed by 0 bases and the J gene end by 5 bases; junction bases not matched to a gene: 3. The CDR3 extends over 14 amino acids. Germline-derived CDR1 and CDR2 are KGHSH and LQKENI. CDR3 protein: CASSPPRQGTEAFF. As DNA, the CDR3 is TGTGCCAGCTCACCACCCCGACAGGGAACTGAAGCTTTCTTT.

This clonotype was counted many times. The gene calls are TRBV5-1 and TRBJ1-2, with a weak D call TRBD1 (5 bases). The CDR3 is 13 residues long. Trimming left V 5 bases short and J 3 bases short, with 11 bases between. Germline CDR1 reads SGHRS; CDR2 reads YFSETQ. Written as DNA, the CDR3 is TGCGCCAGCAGTCCCCAGGGAGACTATGGCTACACCTTC. This sequence encodes CASSPQGDYGYTF.

There are many counts of this clonotype. The rearrangement links TRBV12-3 or TRBV12-4 to TRBJ2-1, with D perhaps TRBD2 (6 bases). This CDR3 spans 13 amino acids. V lost 1 base and J lost 6, with 7 bases in between. CDR3 nucleotide sequence: TGTGCCAGCAGTTTAGGGGGAGGCAATGAGCAGTTCTTC. Translated, it gives CASSLGGGNEQFF.

This clonotype has only a few counts. The chain couples TRBV20-1 to TRBJ2-1, with 7 bases that match TRBD2. The CDR3 has 14 amino acids. CDR1 and CDR2 (germline): DFQATT, SNEGSKA (reference sequence). With V trimmed by 1 base and J by 2 bases, 2 bases remained unmatched. In DNA, the CDR3 is TGCAGTGCTAGAGGGCGGGGGACCTACAATGAGCAGTTCTTC. Encoded protein: CSARGRGTYNEQFF.

This clonotype was recorded many times. The CDR3 reads CAISGGPNYEQYF. CDR3 bases: TGTGCCATCAGCGGTGGACCGAACTACGAGCAGTACTTC. This sequence joins TRBV10-3 and TRBJ2-7; no clear D. Germline lookup yields CDR1 ENHRY and CDR2 SYGVKD. CDR3 length equals 13 residues. Trimming pared 6 bases from V and 3 bases from J, leaving 12 bases between.